This T cell receptor (beta chain) is from a study of blood T cell repertoires in COVID-19. Study overall: The study drew acute and convalescent COVID-19 samples from the United States, Italy and Spain. Nucleic acid was either cDNA or gDNA, and it came from T cells, B-cell-depleted T cells, or PBMCs.

This clone was detected only once. The CDR3 loop spans 14 amino acids. The germline CDR1 and CDR2 sequences are MNHNS and SASEGT. V was trimmed by 0 bases and J by 5 bases, leaving 8 bases between them. Original processing methods: Reference gene primer amplification yielded estimated nucleated cell counts. Some clones are missing from TCRdb's copy, which holds only in-frame ones; the method was immunoSEQ multiplex PCR. V, J and clone size are those of that table, while D and trimming were read from the DNA. In the table there are 200,000 to 250,000 clones, 80% of which are singletons. Sequences were obtained from peripheral blood. The sequence derives from a woman in her 70s with acute or convalescent COVID-19. V and J are TRBV6-1 and TRBJ1-5, with unresolved D. This CDR3 reads CASSEAGFHQPQHF. In DNA, the CDR3 is TGTGCCAGCAGTGAAGCTGGCTTTCATCAGCCCCAGCATTTT.